Below, 27 T cell receptor beta chains from the same sample are listed, as sequenced in a study of blood T cell repertoires in COVID-19 (dated by TCRdb to the early 2020s). Libraries came from the immunoSEQ multiplex PCR assay. TCRdb's version of the immuneACCESS table is confined to in-frame rearrangements and falls short of the full clone set. An unresolved V gene accounts for under half of the shortfall where checked; the remainder is of unknown origin. For this sample the table gives 65,000 to 85,000 clones, of which 65% to 85% were detected only once. The ten largest clones add up to less than 6.5% of the sample. The sequencing input was peripheral blood. The receptors here all came from a man aged 50-59 years with active COVID-19.

The chain couples TRBV27 to TRBJ1-6; D not certain. V gave up 7 bases and J gave up 9 bases, with 13 bases separating them. Germline CDR1 is MNHEY and CDR2 is SMNVEV (reference sequence). This CDR3 contains 13 residues. The CDR3 here is CASKTASGSPLHF. CDR3 DNA: TGTGCCAGCAAGACGGCGTCAGGTTCACCCCTCCACTTT.

This chain joins TRBV6-5 and TRBJ1-6; weak D call: TRBD1 (6 bases). The germline gives CDR1 MNHEY, CDR2 SVGAGI. The CDR3 consists of 15 residues. With 3 bases removed from V and 7 bases from J, the gap between germline ends came to 13 bases. The CDR3: CASSYKQGGNSPLHF. DNA for the CDR3: TGTGCCAGCAGTTATAAACAGGGCGGGAATTCACCCCTCCACTTT.

The chain employs TRBV19 and TRBJ1-1; D perhaps matches TRBD1 (5 bases). Germline values: CDR1 LNHDA, CDR2 SQIVND (reference sequence). There are 13 residues in the CDR3. With 7 bases removed from V and 3 bases from J, the gap between germline ends came to 12 bases. The CDR3: CASIPPGYTEAFF. The CDR3, as DNA: TGTGCCAGTATTCCCCCAGGGTACACTGAAGCTTTCTTT.

The chain couples TRBV7-6 to TRBJ2-1; TRBD2 is a possible D gene (5 bases). From germline, CDR1 is SGHVS and CDR2 FNYEAQ. The V end lost 1 base, the J end lost 9 bases, and 10 bases lay between the germline ends. The length of the CDR3 is 13 residues. DNA of the CDR3: TGTGCCAGCAGCTTAGTCGGGGTCGGTGAGCAGTTCTTC. It encodes CASSLVGVGEQFF. Using reference TRBV7-6 and TRBJ2-1 for the parts outside the CDR3, the full variable domain is GAGVSQSPRYKVTKRGQDVALRCDPISGHVSLYWYRQALGQGPEFLTYFNYEAQQDKSGLPNDRFSAERPEGSISTLTIQRTEQRDSAMYRCASSLVGVGEQFFGPGTRLTVL.

The V call is TRBV19, the J call TRBJ1-1; D not resolved. The CDR3 length is 13 residues. The V gene's germline CDR1 is LNHDA and CDR2 SQIVND (reference sequence). The ends were cut back, 3 bases at V and 11 bases at J, with 16 bases in the middle. The CDR3 nucleotides read TGTGCCAGTAGTATGAATGGCCAGGCCTGGGCTTTCTTT. This codes for CASSMNGQAWAFF.

The V gene is TRBV4-2, the J gene TRBJ2-7, with D unclear. CDR3 length: 15 amino acids. The V gene lost 1 base and the J gene lost 1 base, with 11 bases spanning the gap. Germline V gene data show CDR1 as LGHNA and CDR2 as YNFKEQ. This chain's CDR3 is CASSQGAGRSYEQYF. The CDR3 bases are TGTGCCAGCAGCCAAGGGGCTGGCAGATCCTACGAGCAGTACTTC.

The chain uses TRBV3-1 (or the pseudogene TRBV3-2) and TRBJ2-3; 8 bases map to TRBD2. In germline, CDR1 is LGHDT, CDR2 YNNKEL (reference sequence). V lost 4 bases, J lost 0 bases, and 3 bases stayed unmatched. The CDR3 runs 15 residues. The CDR3 DNA sequence: TGTGCCAGCAGCCCCGTAGCGGGGAGCACAGATACGCAGTATTTT. Its protein is CASSPVAGSTDTQYF.

The chain couples TRBV6-5 to TRBJ2-7, with 7 bases lining up with TRBD1. The CDR3 is 16 amino acids. The trim removed 4 bases at V and 2 bases at J, leaving 11 bases unmatched. Germline CDR1 reads MNHEY; CDR2 reads SVGAGI. CDR3 DNA sequence: TGTGCCAGCAGTTCCTCCGACAGGGCACCTCCCTACGAGCAGTACTTC. Amino acids: CASSSSDRAPPYEQYF.

The rearrangement uses TRBV7-3 and TRBJ2-5, with D perhaps matching TRBD1 (7 bases). Looked up from germline, CDR1 is SGHTA and CDR2 is FQGTGA. This CDR3 spans 17 amino acids. Trimming shortened V by 4 bases and J by 1 base, and 19 bases separated the two germline ends. The CDR3 loop reads CASSSRDAGQLQETQYF. CDR3 in DNA: TGTGCCAGCAGCTCTCGGGACGCGGGACAGCTCCAAGAGACCCAGTACTTC.

This clone appeared once. The chain employs TRBV27 and TRBJ2-2, with TRBD2 matching 10 bases. This CDR3 has 15 amino acids. CDR1 is MNHEY and CDR2 is SMNVEV in the germline V gene (reference sequence). Germline trimming cut 6 bases from V and 7 bases from J; bases unmatched to any gene: 8. CDR3 sequence: CASSPPEREGGELFF. The CDR3 DNA sequence: TGTGCCAGCAGCCCCCCGGAGCGGGAGGGCGGGGAGCTGTTTTTT.

The chain combines TRBV6-1 with TRBJ1-3, with D possibly TRBD1 on 5 matching bases. V was cut by 0 bases and J by 8 bases, with 11 bases left in between. The CDR3 has 14 residues. Germline V gene lookup returns CDR1 MNHNS and CDR2 SASEGT. CDR3 sequence reads: CASSEARGSDTIYF. Here the CDR3 DNA reads TGTGCCAGCAGTGAAGCCCGGGGGTCGGACACCATATATTTT.

The V gene is TRBV27, the J gene TRBJ2-5, with 9 bases aligning to TRBD1. Germline V gene data show CDR1 as MNHEY and CDR2 as SMNVEV (reference sequence). This CDR3 is 15 amino acids long. V was pared by 0 bases and J by 5 bases, with 4 bases of the junction left unmatched. The CDR3 coding sequence is TGTGCCAGCAGTTTATCCGCTGGGACAGGGGAGACCCAGTACTTC. It yields the protein CASSLSAGTGETQYF.

This rearrangement joins TRBV13 to TRBJ2-7; the match to TRBD2 covers 15 bases. The ends lost 5 bases at V and 7 bases at J; junction bases unmatched: 9. Germline-derived CDR1 and CDR2 are PRHDT and FYEKMQ (reference sequence). The CDR3 extends over 16 amino acids. The CDR3 coding sequence is TGTGCCAGCAGCCCACGCGGGACTAGCGGGAGGTCAGAGCAGTACTTC. Translation gives CASSPRGTSGRSEQYF.

This clone ranks as medium-sized. V usage is TRBV27 and J usage is TRBJ1-5; 7 nucleotides align to TRBD1. This CDR3 contains 14 residues. Germline V CDR1 and CDR2: MNHEY, SMNVEV (reference sequence). V lost 5 bases, J lost 4 bases, and 5 bases stayed unmatched. CDR3 protein: CASSPGTENQPQHF. CDR3 DNA: TGTGCCAGCAGTCCTGGGACAGAAAATCAGCCCCAGCATTTT.

The rearrangement uses TRBV11-2 and TRBJ2-1; TRBD2 matches at 7 bases. Looked up from germline, CDR1 is SGHAT and CDR2 is FQNNGV. The ends lost 3 bases at V and 8 bases at J; junction bases unmatched: 1. CDR3 length: 12 residues. CDR3 sequence reads: CASSLGGDEQFF. The DNA of the CDR3 is TGTGCCAGCAGCTTGGGGGGGGATGAGCAGTTCTTC.

The chain couples TRBV18 to TRBJ1-4; weak D call: TRBD1 (6 bases). CDR1 and CDR2 (germline): KGHSH, LQKENI. The length of the CDR3 is 13 residues. V was shortened by 8 bases and J by 5 bases, with 12 bases between the two germline ends. The CDR3 DNA is TGTGCCAGCACCAGGGGCCGCAATGAAAAACTGTTTTTT. It codes for CASTRGRNEKLFF.

This chain links TRBV6-6 with TRBJ1-2; TRBD1 agrees at 9 bases. The CDR3 is 15 amino acids. Germline V lookup: CDR1 MNHNY, CDR2 SVGAGI (reference sequence). V shed 10 bases, J shed 4 bases, and the junction held 13 bases outside the gene matches. The chain's CDR3 is CATTRGDRVLYGYTF. As DNA, the CDR3 is TGTGCCACCACGCGGGGGGACAGGGTACTCTATGGCTACACCTTC.

The rearrangement joins TRBV5-1 to TRBJ2-7, with 9 bases matching TRBD1. The germline V gene encodes CDR1 SGHRS and CDR2 YFSETQ. This CDR3 has 15 residues. V was pared by 5 bases and J by 3 bases, with 9 bases of the junction left unmatched. The CDR3 loop is CASSKPGQGIYEQYF. The CDR3 coding sequence is TGCGCCAGCAGTAAGCCGGGACAGGGCATCTACGAGCAGTACTTC. Combining the CDR3 with reference TRBV5-1 and TRBJ2-7 gives the whole variable domain KAGVTQTPRYLIKTRGQQVTLSCSPISGHRSVSWYQQTPGQGLQFLFEYFSETQRNKGNFPGRFSGRQFSNSRSEMNVSTLELGDSALYLCASSKPGQGIYEQYFGPGTRLTVT.

The gene calls are TRBV6-2 or TRBV6-3 and TRBJ2-7; 7 positions agree with TRBD2. The V and J ends lost 6 bases and 2 bases, in that order; junction bases with no gene match: 7. CDR1 and CDR2 (germline): MNHEY, SVGEGT. The CDR3 sequence is 14 residues long. CDR3 nucleotide sequence: TGTGCCAGCAGCTTCGGGAGGATCCCCTACGAGCAGTACTTC. This translates into CASSFGRIPYEQYF.

The gene calls are TRBV6-5 and TRBJ2-7; 8 bases map to TRBD2. The CDR3 loop spans 14 amino acids. Unmatched junction bases numbered 7, after V lost 6 bases and J lost 3 bases. Germline V gene data show CDR1 as MNHEY and CDR2 as SVGAGI. Here the CDR3 reads CASSTGGGYYEQYF. CDR3 nucleotides: TGTGCCAGCAGCACCGGGGGGGGTTACTACGAGCAGTACTTC.

J is TRBJ2-7 and V is TRBV24-1; D possibly corresponds to TRBD1 (5 bases). CDR3 length: 13 residues. Trimming stripped 2 bases from V and 5 bases from J, with 9 bases between. Germline V gene data show CDR1 as KGHDR and CDR2 as SFDVKD. The CDR3 bases are TGTGCCACCAGTGATTCAGGGTTCAACGAGCAGTACTTC. Translated: CATSDSGFNEQYF.

This clone showed up just once. V gene TRBV30 combines with J gene TRBJ2-7, with D possibly being TRBD2 (6 bases). CDR1 GTSNPN and CDR2 SVGIG come from the germline V gene (reference sequence). Trimming took 2 bases from V and 2 from J, leaving 13 bases between them. The CDR3 length is 14 residues. DNA for the CDR3: TGTGCCTGGAGTCCCCGGGACTTTGCCTACGAGCAGTACTTC. As protein: CAWSPRDFAYEQYF.

The chain joins TRBV9 to TRBJ1-2; TRBD1 is a possible D gene (5 bases). The germline V gene has CDR1 SGDLS and CDR2 YYNGEE. CDR3 length: 13 residues. Trimming took off 4 bases at V and 4 bases at J, with 11 bases between the two ends. The CDR3 nucleotides read TGTGCCAGCAGCTCCAGGGATTTCTATGGCTACACCTTC. Protein product: CASSSRDFYGYTF. Variable domain in full (rest from reference TRBV9 and TRBJ1-2): DSGVTQTPKHLITATGQRVTLRCSPRSGDLSVYWYQQSLDQGLQFLIQYYNGEERAKGNILERFSAQQFPDLHSELNLSSLELGDSALYFCASSSRDFYGYTFGSGTRLTVV.

The V and J genes are TRBV19 and TRBJ2-2; TRBD1 matches at 10 bases. CDR1 and CDR2 (germline): LNHDA, SQIVND (reference sequence). The CDR3 has 17 amino acids. J was trimmed by 4 bases and V by 5 bases; bases with no gene match: 10. In nucleotides, the CDR3 is TGTGCCAGTAGTTCCCGGGACAGGGGTCTAACCACCGGGGAGCTGTTTTTT. Encoded protein: CASSSRDRGLTTGELFF.

Only a few counts were recorded for this clone. CDR3 sequence (DNA): TGTGCCAGCAGTGAACCGTACAGGGCAACTAATGAAAAACTGTTTTTT. Its translation: CASSEPYRATNEKLFF. J is TRBJ1-4 and V is TRBV6-1, with a possible D match to TRBD1 (6 bases). The CDR3 is 16 residues long. V lost 2 bases and J lost 0, with 10 bases in between. CDR1 and CDR2 (germline): MNHNS, SASEGT.

V and J are TRBV27 and TRBJ2-2; possibly TRBD2 for D (6 bases). CDR3 length equals 14 residues. The germline gives CDR1 MNHEY, CDR2 SMNVEV (reference sequence). Trimming shortened V by 5 bases and J by 6 bases, and 13 bases separated the two germline ends. CDR3: CASSERGLAGELFF. The CDR3 DNA follows: TGTGCCAGCAGTGAAAGGGGACTCGCCGGGGAGCTGTTTTTT.

The V gene is TRBV15, the J gene TRBJ1-1, with D unclear. Germline CDR1 is LNHNV and CDR2 is YYDKDF (reference sequence). V shed 0 bases and J shed 7 bases, with 12 bases lying between them. This CDR3 is 14 amino acids long. The CDR3 is CATSRDRGSGEAFF. CDR3 nucleotide sequence: TGTGCCACCAGCAGAGATCGGGGAAGCGGTGAAGCTTTCTTT.